These T cell receptor beta chains were read from a single sample in a study of blood T cell repertoires in COVID-19. The table came from immunoSEQ multiplex PCR; TCRdb's copy has only in-frame clones and leaves some out. The profile shows roughly 65,000 clones, about four fifths of them singletons. Input material: peripheral blood. The receptors stem from a human donor in a cohort sampled during active COVID-19. CDR3s leave out the opening cysteine and the closing phenylalanine or tryptophan. Each record gives: clone size, V gene, CDR3 length, CDR3 protein. Clone size is given for some rows only: seen once, a few or many times, or a class if the clone is expanded.

few,TRBV7-9,11,ASSLGGEETQY
NA,TRBV6-5,12,ASNPAGGYNEQF
NA,TRBV12-5,14,ASGFSTPPTTYGYT
NA,TRBV6-6,13,ASSYGASEYNEQF
NA,TRBV28,11,ASSSTGVYEQY
NA,TRBV18,11,ASSVTASYEQY
NA,TRBV6-4,14,ASSESGGSGDSPLH
NA,TRBV10-3,10,AISRERGELF
NA,TRBV7-9,12,ASSLALNTGELF
NA,TRBV27,12,ASSLRGFSYEQY
NA,TRBV28,16,ASSLQVWTSGFMNEQF
NA,TRBV29-1,10,SVRQGAGELF
few,TRBV7-9,12,ASSLDSTNSPLH
NA,TRBV11-2,13,ASSTSSGPADTQY